The 16 T cell receptor beta chains below come from one sample, sequenced in a study of shared clonotypes between healthy human individuals. Only in-frame clones appear in the TCRdb table, and some are missing; sequencing was by immunoSEQ multiplex PCR. Among millions of clones listed, 85% to 95% were seen once. Material: naive CD4+ T cells sorted from blood. Sample subset: CD45RA+ positively selected. The receptors originated from a man aged 18-30 years in good health.

This clone was seen just once. V gene TRBV19 combines with J gene TRBJ2-7, with a weak D call TRBD2 (6 bases). CDR3 length: 13 amino acids. The V end lost 4 bases, the J end lost 4 bases, and 11 bases lay between the germline ends. Germline CDR1 and CDR2: LNHDA and SQIVND (reference sequence). As DNA, the CDR3 is TGTGCCAGTAGTACGGGACTTATATACGAGCAGTACTTC. This encodes CASSTGLIYEQYF. The entire variable domain, with the rest obtained from reference TRBV19 and TRBJ2-7, is as follows: DGGITQSPKYLFRKEGQNVTLSCEQNLNHDAMYWYRQDPGQGLRLIYYSQIVNDFQKGDIAEGYSVSREKKESFPLTVTSAQKNPTAFYLCASSTGLIYEQYFGPGTRLTVT.

This chain joins TRBV29-1 and TRBJ1-1, with D possibly being TRBD1 (6 bases). Per germline, CDR1 SQVTM and CDR2 ANQGSEA. The CDR3 runs to 13 residues. Trimming pared 7 bases from V and 0 bases from J, leaving 12 bases between. In DNA, the CDR3 is TGCAGCGCCTACAGGGACATGAACACTGAAGCTTTCTTT. It specifies CSAYRDMNTEAFF.

V usage is TRBV7-9 and J usage is TRBJ2-5; a weak D match, TRBD2 (5 bases). Germline V CDR1 and CDR2: SEHNR, FQNEAQ (reference sequence). The CDR3 is 14 amino acids. The V end was cut by 1 base, the J end by 5 bases, with 11 bases between. The CDR3 loop reads CASSLGLAWETQYF. The CDR3 DNA follows: TGTGCCAGCAGCTTAGGGCTAGCTTGGGAGACCCAGTACTTC.

The chain has TRBV6-5 and TRBJ1-6; D is ambiguous. Trimming took off 0 bases at V and 6 bases at J, with 6 bases between the two ends. The CDR3 is 14 amino acids. CDR1 MNHEY and CDR2 SVGAGI come from the germline V gene. The CDR3: CASSYSLTNSPLHF. The CDR3 DNA is TGTGCCAGCAGTTACTCGTTAACTAATTCACCCCTCCACTTT.

This chain uses TRBV5-1 with TRBJ2-5; 8 bases agree with TRBD2. J was trimmed by 4 bases and V by 0 bases; bases with no gene match: 8. The CDR3 sequence is 16 residues long. The V gene's germline CDR1 is SGHRS and CDR2 YFSETQ. The CDR3 protein is CASSLEASGQGETQYF. The CDR3 DNA reads as TGCGCCAGCAGCTTGGAGGCTAGCGGGCAGGGAGAGACCCAGTACTTC.

Concerning this clone itself: Other DNA sequences of this sample code for an identical CDR3. CDR3 bases: TGTGCCAGCAGTGCTCAACCGAACACCGGGGAGCTGTTTTTT. Protein: CASSAQPNTGELFF. V is TRBV6-1 and J is TRBJ2-2; no clear D. Germline V gene data show CDR1 as MNHNS and CDR2 as SASEGT. Trimming removed 4 bases from V and 0 bases from J, with 6 bases in between. There are 14 residues in the CDR3.

This rearrangement joins TRBV27 to TRBJ2-3; D is possibly TRBD2 (5 bases). Trimming took off 10 bases at V and 0 bases at J, with 11 bases between the two ends. The CDR3 length is 13 residues. CDR1 is MNHEY and CDR2 is SMNVEV in the germline V gene (reference sequence). The CDR3 DNA sequence: TGTGCCACCCAGTTAGCGAGCACAGATACGCAGTATTTT. It translates to CATQLASTDTQYF.

This chain connects TRBV16 to TRBJ1-1; weak D call: TRBD1 (5 bases). This CDR3 is 15 amino acids long. Germline V gene data show CDR1 as KGHSY and CDR2 as FQNENV. V gave up 2 bases and J gave up 5 bases, with 15 bases separating them. The CDR3: CASSQGGAFGTEAFF. The DNA of the CDR3 is TGTGCCAGCAGCCAAGGAGGGGCCTTCGGGACTGAAGCTTTCTTT.

The chain employs TRBV7-3 and TRBJ1-2; no clear D gene. Germline CDR1 SGHTA, CDR2 FQGTGA. V lost 2 bases to trimming and J lost 4 bases, with 8 bases between them. This CDR3 spans 13 amino acids. CDR3 sequence (DNA): TGTGCCAGCAGCTTAGGCCCATCCTATGGCTACACCTTC. Protein sequence: CASSLGPSYGYTF.

This chain links TRBV29-1 with TRBJ1-2; 7 bases align to TRBD1. The CDR3 covers 14 residues. Germline V gene data show CDR1 as SQVTM and CDR2 as ANQGSEA. V lost 6 bases to trimming and J lost 7 bases; unmatched junction nucleotides: 14. This CDR3 is CSVPSGGFIGGYTF. The CDR3 DNA sequence: TGCAGCGTCCCCTCAGGGGGGTTCATTGGTGGCTACACCTTC.

The J gene is TRBJ2-1, the V gene TRBV15; the D gene could be TRBD1 or TRBD2 (5 bases each). The CDR3 runs 12 residues. Trimming shortened V by 5 bases and J by 10 bases, and 12 bases separated the two germline ends. CDR1 and CDR2 (germline): LNHNV, YYDKDF (reference sequence). In DNA, the CDR3 is TGTGCCACCAGCGGGGACCACGTGGAGCAGTTCTTC. Amino acid sequence: CATSGDHVEQFF.

Points on this clone: The sample carries other DNA sequences with the same CDR3. The chain links TRBV28 to TRBJ1-2, with D maybe TRBD1 (5 bases). The germline CDR1 and CDR2 sequences are MDHEN and SYDVKM. This CDR3 is 15 amino acids long. Trimming took off 5 bases at V and 0 bases at J, with 13 bases between the two ends. CDR3 coding DNA: TGTGCCAGCAGTCTCAGCGGGGGTCCTAACTATGGCTACACCTTC. This codes for CASSLSGGPNYGYTF.

The chain's CDR3 is CAIRNGQGNAETQYF. The CDR3 DNA sequence: TGTGCCATCAGGAATGGACAGGGGAATGCGGAGACCCAGTACTTC. The genes are TRBV10-3 and TRBJ2-5, with TRBD1 matching 9 bases. There are 15 residues in the CDR3. Germline V lookup: CDR1 ENHRY, CDR2 SYGVKD. With V trimmed by 6 bases and J by 5 bases, 10 bases remained unmatched.

The chain is built from TRBV5-1 and TRBJ2-6; tentative D call: TRBD2 (6 bases). The CDR3 contains 17 residues. Looked up from germline, CDR1 is SGHRS and CDR2 is YFSETQ. V lost 4 bases to trimming and J lost 0 bases, with 14 bases between them. The CDR3 is CASSLGAGHSGANVLTF. The DNA for the CDR3 is TGCGCCAGCAGCCTCGGGGCGGGGCACTCTGGGGCCAACGTCCTGACTTTC. The full variable domain, in which reference TRBV5-1 and TRBJ2-6 provide the parts outside the CDR3, is KAGVTQTPRYLIKTRGQQVTLSCSPISGHRSVSWYQQTPGQGLQFLFEYFSETQRNKGNFPGRFSGRQFSNSRSEMNVSTLELGDSALYLCASSLGAGHSGANVLTFGAGSRLTVL.

The count of this clone is one. This rearrangement joins TRBV7-9 to TRBJ2-7; D might be TRBD1 (5 bases). Trimming cost V 1 base and J 2 bases, with 12 bases left between them. CDR1 and CDR2 (germline): SEHNR, FQNEAQ (reference sequence). The CDR3 is 15 residues long. The CDR3 DNA follows: TGTGCCAGCAGCTTAGGGCAGAGACAGACCTACGAGCAGTACTTC. Amino acids: CASSLGQRQTYEQYF.

The chain couples TRBV5-1 to TRBJ2-3; D perhaps matches TRBD2 (5 bases). The CDR3 is 18 residues long. Germline CDR1 reads SGHRS; CDR2 reads YFSETQ. The V gene lost 2 bases and the J gene lost 1 base, with 20 bases spanning the gap. This CDR3 reads CASSLNPPRGVGTDTQYF. CDR3 in DNA: TGCGCCAGCAGCTTAAATCCTCCCCGGGGAGTGGGCACAGATACGCAGTATTTT. The variable domain in full, completed from reference TRBV5-1 and TRBJ2-3, reads KAGVTQTPRYLIKTRGQQVTLSCSPISGHRSVSWYQQTPGQGLQFLFEYFSETQRNKGNFPGRFSGRQFSNSRSEMNVSTLELGDSALYLCASSLNPPRGVGTDTQYFGPGTRLTVL.